This TCR beta chain was observed in a study of cytomegalovirus exposure and HLA in healthy donors (dated 2017 in TCRdb). As for the study more broadly: An earlier analysis of about 560 of the donors reported approximately 300 Gb of sequence data and 117 million unique TCR beta sequences obtained from about 179 million T cells. An early release that covered about 600 HLA-typed donors contained approximately 300 gigabases of sequencing data and about 93 million unique TCR sequences. Of the 398 genotyped donors, 81% were placed in the genetic ancestry cluster associated with self-reported Caucasian donors. The study aimed to test whether signatures of past pathogen exposure could be identified by cataloging public T cell receptors. Using immunosequencing, the study profiled T cell repertoires from about 650 subjects and related those repertoires to cytomegalovirus serostatus. Besides the first cohort of some 670 subjects, a separate validation cohort made up of 90 to 150 different subjects was used. To predict cytomegalovirus infection status, the study combined high-throughput TCR immunosequencing, statistical association of individual TCRs with disease status, and machine learning. To study patterns of TCR occurrence, a later analysis re-analyzed previously published TCR beta repertoires from several hundred donors and added high-resolution HLA genotyping. The later analysis used no new phenotypic data to find candidate immune exposures, relying instead on TCR beta sequences and their occurrence across donors. In an earlier analysis of 587 of the donors, high-throughput TCR beta sequencing was used to judge whether each TCR beta V gene segment behaved as functional or pseudogenic. Donor age, sex, ethnicity and CMV serostatus were compiled alongside the repertoire data. A later genetic analysis used genome-wide SNP genotypes for about 65% of the roughly 670 donors, treating that subset as a discovery cohort. All discovery cohort repertoires had been generated using a single sequencing platform. Both class I and class II loci were covered by HLA typing, at four-digit resolution. Typing coverage varied by locus: roughly 629-630 donors for A, B, C, DRB1 and DQB1; approximately 500 for DQA1; 606 for DPA1; roughly 470 for DPB1. Because of strong linkage in the cohort, roughly 5 DR-DQ haplotypes were treated as single units for association and clustering. Across approximately 420 genotyped donors of the cohort, an average of approximately 200,000 unique TCR beta nucleotide sequences per donor were sequenced, and roughly 17% of those sequences were non-productive.

The cohort comprised hundreds of healthy bone marrow donors. At the time of sampling, every cohort member was nominally healthy, though immune exposures that went unrecorded were likely present. The donor was CMV seropositive and belonged to the group of over 250 seropositive cohort members. Each donor provided a peripheral blood sample, and peripheral blood mononuclear cells were used for TCR beta sequencing. Genomic DNA was extracted from the blood cell samples with the Qiagen DNeasy Blood Extraction Kit. Preparation of the library involved the immunoSEQ multiplex PCR assay. A mixture of 60 forward primers for TCR Vbeta segments and 13 reverse primers for TCR Jbeta segments was used in the multiplex PCR. A multiplex PCR assay on genomic DNA amplified the CDR3 region of rearranged TCR beta genes. The Illumina HiSeq System was used to sequence the amplified TCR beta libraries as 87-base-pair reads. The authors' analysis ran thus. A later analysis counted tens of millions of unique TCR beta chains across the 670 or so repertoires, and some 12 million of these chains were shared by at least two donors. Raw reads were error-corrected and collapsed into unique sequences by a nearest-neighbor algorithm in which closely related sequences were merged to remove PCR and sequencing errors. Alignment of CDR3 sequences to IMGT reference sequences was used to assign V, D and J gene segments. For a sequence to be retained, at least a six-nucleotide match to both a V gene segment and a J gene segment was required. Rearrangements were classified as productive when the CDR3 lacked stop codons and remained in frame with V and J, and all other rearrangements were classified as non-productive. CDR3 was defined by IMGT convention, running from the second conserved V-encoded cysteine to the conserved J-encoded phenylalanine. In an earlier analysis of 587 of the donors, sequences lacking an unambiguous match to a single V gene segment were excluded. An earlier analysis of 587 of the donors called V segments functional above 56.7% productive rearrangements and segregating when the between-donor standard deviation exceeded 5%. To diagnose cytomegalovirus status from the catalog of TCR beta chain sequences, a statistical classification framework was built. In a later analysis, TCR nucleotide sequences were compared against IMGT/GENE-DB human TR gene sequences so that V and J genes could be assigned. Using the TCRdist pipeline, a later analysis assigned CDR3 sequences along with most-parsimonious VDJ recombination scenarios. In a later analysis, every TCR beta chain was defined by the combination of its CDR3 amino acid sequence and its V-gene family, and reads without a unique V-gene family were dropped. A later analysis removed 592 highly shared, low-generation-probability nucleotide sequences to deal with suspected cross-contamination and a sequencing artifact. In a later analysis, a clonal expansion index for each public chain was calculated from normalized within-repertoire ranks of inferred template counts. In a later analysis, generation probabilities were computed with a VDJ recombination model fitted to out-of-frame rearrangements, and the resulting probabilities were checked against IGoR. In a later analysis, TCR-TCR, TCR-HLA and TCR-CMV co-occurrence was scored with hypergeometric tests, and a repertoire-size bias correction was applied to TCR pairs. In a later analysis, false discovery rates were estimated by permuting HLA or CMV assignments 20 times. In a later analysis, co-occurring TCRs were grouped with DBSCAN, and TCRdist sequence similarity was added when clustering was performed within HLA-allele-positive subsets. Repertoires with fewer than 30,000 or more than 120,000 public chains were left out of co-occurrence clustering, as were a handful of repertoires with anomalous nucleotide sharing. TCRdb provides this immuneACCESS table in a form limited to in-frame rearrangements. Some clones are lacking; in checked studies, under half of them reflect an unresolved V gene, and why the rest are absent is not known. Clone size and the V and J calls come from that table; the DNA yielded D and trimming. In this sample the table shows some 130,000 clones, around 77% of which occur a single time. Clones ranked in the top ten supply approximately 4.2% of the sample.

Broad study findings and their caveats: An earlier analysis of approximately 600 of the donors showed that most TCR beta V segments appeared in productive rearrangements either about 87% or about 30% of the time, which broadly matched IMGT annotations. In this cohort, only TCR beta chains were sequenced, and detectable features were limited by the absence of alpha or paired-chain data. In vitro tests confirmed that a few of the cytomegalovirus-associated TCR beta chains recognize cytomegalovirus antigens. Compared with equally common non-associated chains, HLA-associated TCR beta chains in a later analysis were more clonally expanded and had lower generation probabilities. The authors suggested that the approach could potentially be extended to other disease states and immunological phenotypes. Several of the top co-occurrence clusters appeared to be linked to parvovirus B19, influenza, CMV and Epstein-Barr virus, according to a later analysis. Specific HLA alleles were associated with over 15,000 TCR beta sequences at a false discovery rate of 0.05 in a later analysis. A later genetic analysis associated a missense DCLRE1C variant with V-gene and J-gene trimming of TCR beta chains, and an independent cohort replicated the association. In both the original and validation cohorts, the classifier was reported to diagnose cytomegalovirus status with high specificity and sensitivity. Immune exposure information for the cohort was limited to CMV serostatus. The study listed approximately 150 TCR beta chains as associated with cytomegalovirus. Roughly uniform sequencing depth across donors was assumed in presence/absence analyses, although this assumption may not hold. In a later analysis, TCR association rates were found to vary across HLA loci, with the most associated TCRs seen for DRB1 alleles and the fewest for HLA-C alleles. A cluster of highly shared sequence variants was judged likely to represent a technical artifact of the sequencing pipeline. Because HLA typing was unavailable for some donors at each locus, only the typed subset was used in association tests. According to a later genetic analysis, donors in an Asian-associated ancestry cluster had fewer N-insertions in productive TCRs than the approximately 700-donor mean. Some IMGT-functional V segments, including TRBV6-2 and TRBV6-3, could not be told apart with the 87-base-pair reads, so those segments were excluded. Linkage disequilibrium might explain the correlated functional status among segregating V segments, but an unknown experimental factor could not be excluded. According to a later analysis, most CMV-associated TCR beta chains appeared to be HLA-restricted, and the HLA associations seemed to be driven largely by CMV exposure. A further reported finding was that TCR beta sequences accurately predicted the HLA-A and HLA-B alleles for most subjects in the first cohort. Most TCR sequences were observed very rarely across donors, whereas some public TCRs were present in many individuals. Assigning TCR associations to individual alleles was difficult when HLA alleles, especially DR and DQ, strongly co-occurred. Because counts were too low, about 18 rarely observed V segments, including chromosome 9 orphons, were excluded from the earlier analysis of roughly 580 of the donors.

Of note for this clone: No antigen is known for it. Base qualities are missing; no much larger clone stands one base away.

CDR1 and CDR2 are read off the germline V gene as ENHRY and SYGVKD. The CDR3 numbers 11 residues from cysteine through phenylalanine. CDR3 DNA only is kept here, 33 bases in frame from base 1. Unmatched junction bases come to 5, with V trimmed by 11 bases and J by 7 bases. In this chain, TRBV10-3 is recombined with TRBJ2-7; TRBD1 agrees with 10 junctional bases. The TCR originated in a male donor in good health and CMV-seropositive. Sequencing used PBMCs. Here is the DNA: TGTGCCGCGGGGACAGGGGATGAGCAGTACTTC. Translated, it gives CAAGTGDEQYF.